This TCR beta chain stems from a study of cytomegalovirus exposure and HLA in healthy donors (dated by TCRdb to 2017 to 2019). With regard to the full study: An earlier analysis of about 530 of the donors reported approximately 260 Gb of sequence data and 117 million unique TCR beta sequences obtained from some 200 million T cells. A later genetic analysis took genome-wide SNP genotypes for about three fifths of the roughly 670 donors and used that subset as a discovery cohort. The study was designed to test whether signatures of past pathogen exposure could be identified by cataloging public T cell receptors. Of the roughly 400 genotyped donors, about 80% fell in the genetic ancestry cluster associated with self-reported Caucasian donors. Along with the 666-subject first cohort, a separate validation cohort of over a hundred different subjects was used. In an earlier analysis of a few hundred of the donors, high-throughput TCR beta sequencing was used to judge whether each TCR beta V gene segment behaved as functional or pseudogenic. Donor age, sex, ethnicity and CMV serostatus were collected together with the repertoire data. All discovery cohort repertoires had been generated on a single sequencing platform. HLA typing included class I and class II loci at four-digit resolution. Among 398 genotyped donors of the cohort, an average of about 220,000 unique TCR beta nucleotide sequences was sequenced per donor, of which about 20% were non-productive. The later analysis used no new phenotypic data to find candidate immune exposures, relying instead on TCR beta sequences and their occurrence across donors. The study combined high-throughput TCR immunosequencing, statistical association of individual TCRs with disease status, and machine learning to predict cytomegalovirus infection status. The study used immunosequencing to profile the T cell repertoires of about 670 subjects and linked those repertoires to cytomegalovirus serostatus. The number of typed donors differed by locus: about 620-640 for A, B, C, DRB1 and DQB1; 522 for DQA1; some 610 for DPA1; and some 450 for DPB1. About 280 gigabases of sequencing data and around 80 million unique TCR sequences made up an early release that covered 640 HLA-typed donors. Several DR-DQ haplotypes were handled as single units for association and clustering because linkage in the cohort was strong. To study patterns of TCR occurrence, a later analysis re-analyzed previously published TCR beta repertoires from 600 to 750 donors and added high-resolution HLA genotyping.

Turning to this clone: No antigen is known for it. Base qualities are not provided; no much larger clone lies one nucleotide away.

Inclusive of the bounding cysteine and phenylalanine, the CDR3 is 14 residues long. Kept here is only the CDR3 DNA, which spans 42 bases and is read in frame from base 1. CDR1 and CDR2 are read off the germline V gene (reference sequence) as SEHNR and FQNEAQ. The V and J ends are trimmed by 6 bases and 5 bases, leaving 16 bases between them. The library relied on the immunoSEQ multiplex PCR assay. For the multiplex PCR, a mixture combining 60 forward primers for TCR Vbeta segments and 13 reverse primers for TCR Jbeta segments was used. A multiplex PCR assay on genomic DNA amplified the CDR3 region of rearranged TCR beta genes. The amplified TCR beta libraries were sequenced on the Illumina HiSeq System as 87-base-pair reads. The paper's data handling went like this. Across the 670 or so repertoires, a later analysis counted 80 million or so unique TCR beta chains, around 10 million of which were shared by at least two donors. Raw reads were error-corrected and collapsed into unique sequences by a nearest-neighbor algorithm in which closely related sequences were merged to remove PCR and sequencing errors. CDR3 sequences were aligned to IMGT reference sequences to assign V, D and J gene segments. For a sequence to be retained, a match of at least six nucleotides to both a V gene segment and a J gene segment was required. A rearrangement was called productive if the CDR3 had no stop codons and remained in frame with V and J, and every other rearrangement was called non-productive. CDR3 was defined according to IMGT convention as the region running from the second conserved V-encoded cysteine to the conserved J-encoded phenylalanine. The earlier analysis of about 590 of the donors excluded sequences that lacked an unambiguous match to a single V gene segment. An earlier analysis of about 590 of the donors classified V segments as functional when productive rearrangements were above 56.7% and as segregating when the standard deviation between donors was above 5%. A statistical classification framework was developed to diagnose cytomegalovirus status using the catalog of TCR beta chain sequences. A later analysis assigned V and J genes by comparing TCR nucleotide sequences with IMGT/GENE-DB human TR gene sequences. In a later analysis, CDR3 sequences and most-parsimonious VDJ recombination scenarios were assigned using the TCRdist pipeline. In a later analysis, each TCR beta chain was defined by its CDR3 amino acid sequence together with its V-gene family, and reads without a unique V-gene family were excluded. A later analysis removed 500 to 600 highly shared, low-generation-probability nucleotide sequences to deal with suspected cross-contamination and a sequencing artifact. For each public chain, a later analysis derived a clonal expansion index from normalized ranks of inferred template counts within each repertoire. Generation probabilities in a later analysis came from a VDJ recombination model fitted to out-of-frame rearrangements, and those results were checked against IGoR. Hypergeometric tests were used in a later analysis to score TCR-TCR, TCR-HLA and TCR-CMV co-occurrence, with a repertoire-size bias correction applied to the TCR pairs. A later analysis estimated false discovery rates by permuting HLA or CMV assignments 20 times. In a later analysis, co-occurring TCRs were grouped using DBSCAN, and TCRdist sequence similarity was added for clustering within HLA-allele-positive subsets. Co-occurrence clustering excluded repertoires with fewer than 30,000 or more than 120,000 public chains, plus five with anomalous nucleotide sharing. Held by TCRdb, this immuneACCESS table contains in-frame sequences only and omits some clones. Under half of the omission traces to an unresolved V gene where checked; the cause of the rest is unknown. That table is the source of V, J and clone size, and D and trimming were worked out from the DNA. For this sample there are around 120,000 clones; more than 60% appear just once. Jointly, the top ten make up about 3% of the sample.

In total, 630 or so healthy bone marrow donors made up the cohort. Cohort members were all nominally healthy when sampled, although unrecorded immune exposures were likely present. The donor was CMV seronegative and belonged to the group of several hundred seronegative cohort members. A peripheral blood sample was collected from each donor, and TCR beta sequencing was performed on peripheral blood mononuclear cells. The Qiagen DNeasy Blood Extraction Kit was used to extract genomic DNA from the blood cell samples. Summary of the overall study and its limitations: In a later genetic analysis, fewer N-insertions in productive TCRs were reported among donors in an Asian-associated ancestry cluster than the roughly 700-donor mean. A further reported finding was that TCR beta sequences accurately predicted the HLA-A and HLA-B alleles for most subjects in the first cohort. In a later analysis, over 15,000 TCR beta sequences were associated with specific HLA alleles at a false discovery rate of 0.05. Broadly in line with IMGT annotations, most TCR beta V segments showed up in productive rearrangements about 87% or about 30% of the time in an earlier analysis of 587 of the donors. A group of highly shared sequence variants was considered likely to be a technical artifact of the sequencing pipeline. According to a later analysis, parvovirus B19, influenza, CMV and Epstein-Barr virus appeared linked to several top co-occurrence clusters. Over 15 rarely observed V segments, including chromosome 9 orphons, were excluded from the earlier analysis of approximately 500 of the donors because counts were too low. In a later analysis, most CMV-associated TCR beta chains were found to appear HLA-restricted, with HLA associations seemingly driven largely by CMV exposure. A total of some 180 TCR beta chains were listed by the study as associated with cytomegalovirus. While some public TCRs were present in many individuals, most TCR sequences turned up only very rarely across donors. Immune exposure information for the cohort was limited to CMV serostatus. Some IMGT-functional V segments, including TRBV6-2 and TRBV6-3, could not be told apart with the 87-base-pair reads, so those segments were excluded. In a later analysis, HLA-associated TCR beta chains showed more clonal expansion and lower generation probabilities than non-associated chains that were equally common. A later analysis found that TCR association rates varied across HLA loci, with DRB1 alleles showing the most associated TCRs and HLA-C alleles the fewest. V-gene and J-gene trimming of TCR beta chains was associated with a missense DCLRE1C variant in a later genetic analysis, and the association was replicated in an independent cohort. Presence/absence analyses assumed roughly uniform sequencing depth across donors, an assumption that may not hold. Assigning TCR associations to individual alleles was difficult when HLA alleles, especially DR and DQ, strongly co-occurred. This cohort had only TCR beta chains sequenced, and the lack of alpha or paired-chain data limited which features could be detected. Linkage disequilibrium might explain the correlated functional status among segregating V segments, but an unknown experimental factor could not be ruled out. Cytomegalovirus status was reported to be diagnosed by the classifier with high specificity and sensitivity in both the original and validation cohorts. HLA typing was unavailable for some donors at each locus, so association tests used only the typed subset. In vitro tests confirmed that a few of the cytomegalovirus-associated TCR beta chains recognize cytomegalovirus antigens. It was suggested by the authors that the approach could potentially be generalized to other disease states and immunological phenotypes.

The sample taken for sequencing was PBMCs. This TCR came from a man aged 25 to 40 in good health and CMV-seronegative. The chain is encoded by TRBV7-9 joined to TRBJ1-1, with TRBD1 as a weak D call on 6 bases. The CDR3 protein is CASSWQGRRTEAFF. The sequence in DNA is TGTGCCAGCAGTTGGCAGGGGCGCCGGACTGAAGCTTTCTTT.